The 22 T cell receptor beta chains below were found in one sample sequenced in a study of T cells after yellow fever vaccination. A single record per CDR3 protein comes from TCRdb applying MiXCR to the 5' RACE reads. The data contain some 350,000 distinct CDR3 sequences, around 3.9% of them singletons. This specimen was PBMCs, taken 5 days after the yellow fever booster vaccination. Receptors were obtained from a man between 18 and 29 years old who received the YFV17D yellow fever vaccine.

This clonotype has a handful of counts. The chain joins TRBV7-2 to TRBJ1-2, with D uncertain. Germline V gene sequence: CDR1 SGHTA, CDR2 FQGNSA. This CDR3 has 13 amino acids. The germline V and J ends were trimmed by 1 base and 7 bases, with 10 bases remaining between them. CDR3 region: CASSLEWWLGYTF. DNA for the CDR3: TGTGCCAGCAGCTTAGAGTGGTGGCTTGGCTACACCTTC.

The chain is built from TRBV12-5 and TRBJ1-6; the D is unclear. V gave up 1 base and J gave up 4 bases, with 11 bases separating them. Looked up from germline, CDR1 is LGHNT and CDR2 is FRNRAP. The length of the CDR3 is 16 residues. Written as DNA, the CDR3 is TGTGCTAGTGGTTTGGACTCACGGGGATATAATTCACCCCTCCACTTT. It is translated as CASGLDSRGYNSPLHF.

This chain connects TRBV7-9 to TRBJ2-7; 8 bases map to TRBD1. With 5 bases clipped from V and 7 bases from J, the junction kept 10 bases outside the gene matches. Germline loops: CDR1 SEHNR, CDR2 FQNEAQ (reference sequence). The CDR3 spans 14 residues. CDR3 protein: CASSQPTGAREQYF. The CDR3, as DNA: TGTGCCAGCAGCCAACCGACAGGGGCGAGGGAGCAGTACTTC.

This clonotype has at least ten counts. The chain uses TRBV15 and TRBJ2-7; the match to TRBD1 covers 8 bases. Germline trimming cut 4 bases from V and 4 bases from J; bases unmatched to any gene: 6. Germline V gives CDR1 LNHNV, CDR2 YYDKDF (reference sequence). This CDR3 is 14 amino acids long. This CDR3 is CATSNRGFLYEQYV. The CDR3 bases are TGTGCCACCAGCAACAGGGGGTTCCTTTACGAGCAGTACGTC.

A few counts support this clonotype. The chain couples TRBV24-1 to TRBJ2-1, with D tentatively TRBD2 (5 bases). Germline loops: CDR1 KGHDR, CDR2 SFDVKD. V was pared by 6 bases and J by 0 bases, with 8 bases between. The CDR3 contains 14 residues. CDR3 sequence (DNA): TGTGCCACCAGTCGAGGGAGCTCCTACAATGAGCAGTTCTTC. It yields the protein CATSRGSSYNEQFF.

This clonotype was seen many times. This chain uses TRBV5-4 with TRBJ2-3; D gene uncertain. Looked up from germline, CDR1 is SGHNT and CDR2 is YYREEE (reference sequence). The CDR3 runs 11 residues. V was clipped by 3 bases and J by 10 bases, with 9 bases between them. The CDR3 here is CASSSDFAQYF. The CDR3 nucleotides read TGTGCCAGCAGCTCGGATTTCGCGCAGTATTTT.

The table lists this clonotype with a few counts. V is TRBV18 and J is TRBJ2-5, with D perhaps TRBD1 (6 bases). V lost 0 bases and J 4 bases, leaving 12 bases between the germline ends. Germline CDR1 KGHSH, CDR2 LQKENI. The CDR3 has 15 residues. The CDR3 region has the DNA TGTGCCAGCTCACCACCAAACAGGGATGGAGAGACCCAGTACTTC. Protein: CASSPPNRDGETQYF.

This clonotype was seen only a few times. The chain carries TRBV6-5 and TRBJ1-4; 7 bases fit TRBD1. The junction had 11 bases not matched to a gene; V was cut back by 6 bases and J by 7 bases. This CDR3 is built from 15 residues. Germline V gene lookup returns CDR1 MNHEY and CDR2 SVGAGI. CDR3 bases: TGTGCCAGCAGCCCCCTACAGGGGACCGTTGAAAAACTGTTTTTT. Its translation: CASSPLQGTVEKLFF.

This clonotype was seen many times. The chain couples TRBV5-1 to TRBJ2-5, with a possible D match to TRBD2 (6 bases). The V end was cut by 4 bases, the J end by 4 bases, with 14 bases between. The CDR3 has 14 amino acids. Germline V gives CDR1 SGHRS, CDR2 YFSETQ. CDR3 protein: CASSPRLGGETQYF. CDR3 DNA: TGCGCCAGCAGCCCGCGACTAGGCGGAGAGACCCAGTACTTC.

This clonotype occurred a few times. The genes are TRBV4-2 and TRBJ2-1, with 11 positions matching TRBD2. CDR3 length equals 16 residues. With 0 bases clipped from V and 11 bases from J, the junction kept 9 bases outside the gene matches. Germline V gene data show CDR1 as LGHNA and CDR2 as YNFKEQ. This CDR3 reads CASSQEVAGGALQQFF. CDR3 DNA sequence: TGTGCCAGCAGCCAAGAGGTAGCGGGGGGGGCCTTACAGCAGTTCTTC.

This clonotype occurred a few times. The chain combines TRBV7-3 with TRBJ1-1; D unclear. The V end was cut by 3 bases, the J end by 8 bases, with 13 bases between. CDR1 and CDR2 from the germline V gene are SGHTA and FQGTGA. This CDR3 spans 13 amino acids. CDR3 loop: CASSFVAEGEAFF. The CDR3 DNA is TGTGCCAGCAGCTTCGTAGCTGAGGGAGAAGCTTTCTTT.

This clonotype was picked up a small number of times. This chain uses TRBV12-5 with TRBJ2-1; no clear D. The V and J ends lost 2 bases and 9 bases respectively, with 5 bases between them. Germline CDR1 reads LGHNT; CDR2 reads FRNRAP. This CDR3 has 11 amino acids. The CDR3 region is CASGLSGEQFF. DNA for the CDR3: TGTGCTAGTGGTTTGTCCGGTGAGCAGTTCTTC.

This clonotype has more than one count but fewer than ten. The CDR3 DNA is TGTGCCAGCAGCCCGAGAGGGGGGACCACAGATACGCAGTATTTT. It yields the protein CASSPRGGTTDTQYF. The V gene is TRBV3-1, the J gene TRBJ2-3, with D perhaps given as TRBD1 or TRBD2 (6 bases each). Germline CDR1 LGHDT, CDR2 YNNKEL (reference sequence). V was trimmed by 4 bases and J by 2 bases, leaving 13 bases between them. This CDR3 is built from 15 residues.

This clonotype was observed a handful of times. The chain links TRBV7-9 to TRBJ2-6; 11 positions match TRBD1. Germline CDR1 and CDR2: SEHNR and FQNEAQ (reference sequence). The CDR3 consists of 20 residues. V dropped 4 bases and J dropped 2; count of bases not matched to a gene: 13. CDR3 nucleotide sequence: TGTGCCAGCAGCTCGCCGAAGCGAAGGACAGGGGGCCCTGGGGCCAACGTCCTGACTTTC. As protein: CASSSPKRRTGGPGANVLTF.

The chain recombines TRBV6-5 with TRBJ2-2; TRBD2 agrees at 14 bases. Losses at the gene ends were 4 bases for V and 5 bases for J; bases not matched to a gene: 3. The germline V gene has CDR1 MNHEY and CDR2 SVGAGI. The CDR3 loop spans 16 amino acids. Here the CDR3 reads CASSFGLAGGTGELFF. CDR3 sequence (DNA): TGTGCCAGCAGTTTCGGACTAGCGGGGGGAACCGGGGAGCTGTTTTTT.

This clonotype was observed a handful of times. This chain connects TRBV19 to TRBJ1-2; 8 bases line up with TRBD1. The CDR3 sequence is 14 residues long. Losses at the gene ends were 4 bases for V and 6 bases for J; bases not matched to a gene: 7. Germline V lookup: CDR1 LNHDA, CDR2 SQIVND (reference sequence). CDR3 sequence (DNA): TGTGCCAGTAGTACCGTCGGACAGGGTAATGGCTACACCTTC. It encodes CASSTVGQGNGYTF.

The chain couples TRBV6-5 to TRBJ1-4; the D gene is possibly TRBD1 (5 bases). Trimming cost V 0 bases and J 8 bases, with 10 bases left between them. CDR3 length equals 14 residues. Germline-derived CDR1 and CDR2 are MNHEY and SVGAGI. The CDR3 protein is CASSYSQVREKLFF. CDR3 sequence (DNA): TGTGCCAGCAGTTACTCACAGGTCAGGGAAAAACTGTTTTTT.

This clonotype occurred a few times. The chain has TRBV12-3 or TRBV12-4 and TRBJ2-5, with 9 bases lining up with TRBD1. This CDR3 has 14 residues. Trimming removed 6 bases from V and 4 bases from J; junction bases left unmatched: 6. CDR3 sequence reads: CASRPQGARETQYF. The CDR3 DNA sequence: TGTGCCAGCAGACCACAGGGGGCGCGAGAGACCCAGTACTTC.

This clonotype was detected many times. The rearrangement joins TRBV12-3 or TRBV12-4 to TRBJ2-5; possibly TRBD1 or TRBD2 for D (5 bases each). The CDR3 consists of 14 residues. The V and J ends lost 2 bases and 1 base respectively, with 8 bases between them. CDR3 residues: CASSLRGSQETQYF. The CDR3 nucleotides are TGTGCCAGCAGTTTACGGGGCAGCCAAGAGACCCAGTACTTC.

The V call is TRBV4-1, the J call TRBJ2-2, with a weak D call TRBD2 (5 bases). The CDR3 extends over 15 amino acids. The V and J ends lost 0 bases and 6 bases respectively, with 11 bases between them. The germline V gene encodes CDR1 MGHRA and CDR2 YSYEKL. The DNA for the CDR3 is TGCGCCAGCAGCCAAGATGACGGGGTGGCCGGGGAGCTGTTTTTT. Protein sequence: CASSQDDGVAGELFF.

This clonotype has only a few counts. The DNA for the CDR3 is TGTGCCAGCAGGCCCACAGGGTACAATTCACCCCTCCACTTT. Translating gives CASRPTGYNSPLHF. This chain joins TRBV13 and TRBJ1-6, with D perhaps matching TRBD1 (6 bases). Germline CDR1 and CDR2: PRHDT and FYEKMQ (reference sequence). This CDR3 contains 14 residues. V lost 6 bases to trimming and J lost 7 bases, with 13 bases between them.

The genes are TRBV20-1 and TRBJ2-2, with 7 bases that match TRBD2. Germline trimming cut 3 bases from V and 2 bases from J; bases unmatched to any gene: 12. Per germline, CDR1 DFQATT and CDR2 SNEGSKA (reference sequence). CDR3 length equals 17 residues. CDR3 protein: CSASPGRGTLNTGELFF. CDR3 bases: TGCAGTGCTAGCCCGGGGCGGGGGACCCTTAACACCGGGGAGCTGTTTTTT.